Sequencing of this T cell receptor beta chain was carried out in a study of T cells after yellow fever vaccination. TCRdb redid the calling of the 5' RACE reads with MiXCR, one entry per CDR3 protein. The data contain about 500,000 distinct CDR3 sequences, about 15% of them singletons. Regarding this clonotype: What it recognizes is unknown.

CDR3 length: 15 amino acids. The germline CDR1 and CDR2 sequences are MGHRA and YSYEKL. Between the trimmed V and J ends, which lost 6 bases and 0 bases, there was a span of 12 bases. Study observations and caveats: Most primary-vaccination clones recurred post-booster (approximately 96% CD4, around 88% CD8).

The sample consisted of PBMCs, taken 4 to 6 days after the first yellow fever vaccination. The chain joins TRBV4-1 to TRBJ2-1, with a tentative D call TRBD1 (6 bases). This receptor was identified in a man between 18 and 35 years old who received the YFV17D yellow fever vaccine. The CDR3 DNA is TGCGCCAGCAGTCCCACAGGGATCTCCTACAATGAGCAGTTCTTC. Protein sequence: CASSPTGISYNEQFF.